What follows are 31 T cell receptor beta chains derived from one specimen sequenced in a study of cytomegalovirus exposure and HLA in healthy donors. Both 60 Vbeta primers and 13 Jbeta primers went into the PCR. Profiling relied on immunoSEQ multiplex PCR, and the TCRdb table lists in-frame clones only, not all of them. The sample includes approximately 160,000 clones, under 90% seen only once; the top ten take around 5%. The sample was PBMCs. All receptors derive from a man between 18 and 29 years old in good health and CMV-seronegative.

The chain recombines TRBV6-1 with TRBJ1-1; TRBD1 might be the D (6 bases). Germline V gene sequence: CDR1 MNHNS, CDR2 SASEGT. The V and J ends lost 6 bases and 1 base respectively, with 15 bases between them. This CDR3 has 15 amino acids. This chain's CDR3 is CASSGQLRGNTEAFF. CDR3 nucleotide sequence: TGTGCCAGCAGCGGACAGTTGCGCGGGAACACTGAAGCTTTCTTT.

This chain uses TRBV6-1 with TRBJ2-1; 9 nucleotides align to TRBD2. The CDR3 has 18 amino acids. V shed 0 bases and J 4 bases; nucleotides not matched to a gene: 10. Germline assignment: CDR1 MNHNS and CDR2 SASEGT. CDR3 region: CASSEAVLVLAGYNEQFF. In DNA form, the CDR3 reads TGTGCCAGCAGTGAAGCGGTGTTGGTGCTAGCGGGATACAATGAGCAGTTCTTC.

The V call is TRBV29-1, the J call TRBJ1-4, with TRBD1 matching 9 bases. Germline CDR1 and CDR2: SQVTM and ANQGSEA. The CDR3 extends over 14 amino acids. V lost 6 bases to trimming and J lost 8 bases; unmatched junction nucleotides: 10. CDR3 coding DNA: TGCAGCGTAACCCTCGGGACAGGGAAGGAAAAACTGTTTTTT. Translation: CSVTLGTGKEKLFF.

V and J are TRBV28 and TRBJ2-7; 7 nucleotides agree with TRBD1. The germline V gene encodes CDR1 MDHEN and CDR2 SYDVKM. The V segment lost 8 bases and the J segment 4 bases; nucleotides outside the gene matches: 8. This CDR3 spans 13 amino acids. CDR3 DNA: TGTGCCAGCGGACTCCCGGGACAGTACGAGCAGTACTTC. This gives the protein CASGLPGQYEQYF.

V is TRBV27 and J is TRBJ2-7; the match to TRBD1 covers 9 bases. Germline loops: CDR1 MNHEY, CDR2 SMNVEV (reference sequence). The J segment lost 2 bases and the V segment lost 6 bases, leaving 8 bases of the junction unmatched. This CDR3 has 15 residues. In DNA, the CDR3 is TGTGCCAGCAGGAGGCCCGACAGGGGGACCTACGAGCAGTACTTC. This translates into CASRRPDRGTYEQYF.

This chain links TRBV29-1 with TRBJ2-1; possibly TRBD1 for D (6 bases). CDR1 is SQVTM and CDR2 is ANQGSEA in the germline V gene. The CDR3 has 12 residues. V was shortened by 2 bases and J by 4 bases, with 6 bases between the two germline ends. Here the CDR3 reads CSVETGYNEQFF. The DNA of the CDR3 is TGCAGCGTTGAAACAGGGTACAATGAGCAGTTCTTC.

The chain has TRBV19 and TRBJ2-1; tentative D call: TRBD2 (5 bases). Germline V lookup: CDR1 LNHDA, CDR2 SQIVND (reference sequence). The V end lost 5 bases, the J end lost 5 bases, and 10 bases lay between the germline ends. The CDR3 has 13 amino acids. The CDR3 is CASSLSVNNEQFF. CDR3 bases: TGTGCCAGTAGTCTTAGCGTGAACAATGAGCAGTTCTTC.

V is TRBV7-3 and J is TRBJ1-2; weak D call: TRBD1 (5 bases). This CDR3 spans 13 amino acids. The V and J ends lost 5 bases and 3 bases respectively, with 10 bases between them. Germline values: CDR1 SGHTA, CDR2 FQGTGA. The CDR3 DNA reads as TGTGCCAGCAGCAGAGACAGATACTATGGCTACACCTTC. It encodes CASSRDRYYGYTF.

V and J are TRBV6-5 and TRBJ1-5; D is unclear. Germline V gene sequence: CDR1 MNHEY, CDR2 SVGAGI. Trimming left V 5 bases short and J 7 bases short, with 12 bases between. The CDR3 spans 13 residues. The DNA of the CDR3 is TGTGCCAGCAGTCCGGGATCAGGACAGCCCCAGCATTTT. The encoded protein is CASSPGSGQPQHF.

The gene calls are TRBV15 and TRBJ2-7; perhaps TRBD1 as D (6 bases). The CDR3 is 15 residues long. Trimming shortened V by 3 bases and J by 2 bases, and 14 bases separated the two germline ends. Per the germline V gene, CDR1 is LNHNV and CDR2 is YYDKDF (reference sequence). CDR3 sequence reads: CATSRAMDRAYEQYF. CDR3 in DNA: TGTGCCACCAGCAGGGCTATGGACAGAGCCTACGAGCAGTACTTC.

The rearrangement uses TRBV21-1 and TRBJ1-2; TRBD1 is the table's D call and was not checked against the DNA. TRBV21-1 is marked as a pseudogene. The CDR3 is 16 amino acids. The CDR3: CASSRRQDPMGDGYTF. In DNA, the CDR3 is TGTGCCAGCAGCCGACGACAGGATCCAATGGGCGATGGCTACACCTTC.

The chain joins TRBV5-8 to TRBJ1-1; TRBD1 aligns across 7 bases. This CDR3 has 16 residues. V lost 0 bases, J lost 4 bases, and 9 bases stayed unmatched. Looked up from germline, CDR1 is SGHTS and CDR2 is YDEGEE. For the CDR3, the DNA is TGTGCCAGCAGCTTGGGACGAGGGACAGTAATCACTGAAGCTTTCTTT. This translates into CASSLGRGTVITEAFF.

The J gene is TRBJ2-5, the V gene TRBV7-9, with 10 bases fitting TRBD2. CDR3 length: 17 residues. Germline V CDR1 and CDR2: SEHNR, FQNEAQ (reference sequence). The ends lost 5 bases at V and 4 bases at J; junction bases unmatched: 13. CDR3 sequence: CASSQVQRTSGGETQYF. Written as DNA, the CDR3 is TGTGCCAGCAGCCAAGTCCAGCGGACTAGCGGTGGAGAGACCCAGTACTTC.

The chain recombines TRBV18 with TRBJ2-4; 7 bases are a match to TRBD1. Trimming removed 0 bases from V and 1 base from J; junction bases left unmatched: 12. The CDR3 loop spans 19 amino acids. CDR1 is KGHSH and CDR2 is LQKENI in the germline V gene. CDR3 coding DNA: TGTGCCAGCTCACCACCGACAGGGAAGGGGAGCGCTGCCAAAAACATTCAGTACTTC. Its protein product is CASSPPTGKGSAAKNIQYF.

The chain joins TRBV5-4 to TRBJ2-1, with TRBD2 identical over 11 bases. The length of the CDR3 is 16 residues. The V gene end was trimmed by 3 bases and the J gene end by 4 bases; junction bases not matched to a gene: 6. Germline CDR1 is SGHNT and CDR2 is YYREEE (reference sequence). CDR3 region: CASSYGTSGRYNEQFF. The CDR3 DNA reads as TGTGCCAGCAGCTATGGGACTAGCGGAAGATACAATGAGCAGTTCTTC. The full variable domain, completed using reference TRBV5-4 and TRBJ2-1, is ETGVTQSPTHLIKTRGQQVTLRCSSQSGHNTVSWYQQALGQGPQFIFQYYREEENGRGNFPPRFSGLQFPNYSSELNVNALELDDSALYLCASSYGTSGRYNEQFFGPGTRLTVL.

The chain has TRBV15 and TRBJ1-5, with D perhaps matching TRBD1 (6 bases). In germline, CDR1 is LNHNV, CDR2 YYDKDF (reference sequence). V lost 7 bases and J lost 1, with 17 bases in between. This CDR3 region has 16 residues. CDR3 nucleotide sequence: TGTGCCACCACTGGAGCCGGGAGGGGGAGCAATCAGCCCCAGCATTTT. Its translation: CATTGAGRGSNQPQHF.

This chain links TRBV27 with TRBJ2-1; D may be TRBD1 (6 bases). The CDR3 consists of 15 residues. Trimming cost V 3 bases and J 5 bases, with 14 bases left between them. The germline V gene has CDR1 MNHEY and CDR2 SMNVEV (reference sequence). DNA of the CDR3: TGTGCCAGCAGTTTTTCGGGGACAAGCCACAATGAGCAGTTCTTC. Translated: CASSFSGTSHNEQFF.

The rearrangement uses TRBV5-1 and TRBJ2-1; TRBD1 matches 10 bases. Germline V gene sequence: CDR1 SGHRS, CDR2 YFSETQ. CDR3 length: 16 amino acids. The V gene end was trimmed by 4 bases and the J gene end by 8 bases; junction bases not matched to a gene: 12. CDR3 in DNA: TGCGCCAGCAGCCGGTTGGACAGGGGGTTAGGGGATGAGCAGTTCTTC. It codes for CASSRLDRGLGDEQFF.

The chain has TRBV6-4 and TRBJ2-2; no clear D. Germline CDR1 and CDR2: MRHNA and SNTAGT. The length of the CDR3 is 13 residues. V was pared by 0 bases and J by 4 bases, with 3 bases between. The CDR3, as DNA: TGTGCCAGCAGTGACTCCAGCACCGGGGAGCTGTTTTTT. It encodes CASSDSSTGELFF.

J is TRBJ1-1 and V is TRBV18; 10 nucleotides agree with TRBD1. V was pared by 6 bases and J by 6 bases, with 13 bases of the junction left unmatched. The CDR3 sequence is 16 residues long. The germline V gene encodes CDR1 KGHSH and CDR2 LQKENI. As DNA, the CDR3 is TGTGCCAGCTCCCCGGGACAGGGGCCGCGTGATTCTGAAGCTTTCTTT. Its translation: CASSPGQGPRDSEAFF.

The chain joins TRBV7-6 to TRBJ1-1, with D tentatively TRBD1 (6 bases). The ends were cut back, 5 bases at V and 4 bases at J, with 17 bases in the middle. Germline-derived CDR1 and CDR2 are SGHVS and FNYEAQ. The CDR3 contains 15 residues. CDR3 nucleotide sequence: TGTGCCAGCAGCACTAGTACAGGGTTAGGCACTGAAGCTTTCTTT. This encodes CASSTSTGLGTEAFF.

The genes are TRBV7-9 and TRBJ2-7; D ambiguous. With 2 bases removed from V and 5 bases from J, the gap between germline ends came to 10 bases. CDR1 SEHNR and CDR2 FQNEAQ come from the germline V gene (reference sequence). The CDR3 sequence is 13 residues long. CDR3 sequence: CASSLIGSDEQYF. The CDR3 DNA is TGTGCCAGCAGCTTAATCGGTTCCGACGAGCAGTACTTC.

The CDR3, as DNA: TGTGCCAGCATTTTACCCGGGGAAGGTGAGCAGTTCTTC. The encoded protein is CASILPGEGEQFF. This chain joins TRBV7-9 and TRBJ2-1; maybe TRBD2 (5 bases). Germline V gene sequence: CDR1 SEHNR, CDR2 FQNEAQ (reference sequence). V was shortened by 7 bases and J by 9 bases, with 16 bases between the two germline ends. The CDR3 spans 13 residues.

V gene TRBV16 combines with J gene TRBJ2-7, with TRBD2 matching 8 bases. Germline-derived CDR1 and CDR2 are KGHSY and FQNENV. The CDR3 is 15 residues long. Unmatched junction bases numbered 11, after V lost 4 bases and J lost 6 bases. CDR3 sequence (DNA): TGTGCCAGCAGCCGAACCGGGACTAGACCATTCGAGCAGTACTTC. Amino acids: CASSRTGTRPFEQYF.

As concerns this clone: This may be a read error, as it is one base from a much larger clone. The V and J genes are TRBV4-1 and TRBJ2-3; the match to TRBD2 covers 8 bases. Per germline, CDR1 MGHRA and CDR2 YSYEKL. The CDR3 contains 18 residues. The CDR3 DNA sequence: TGCGCCAGCAGCCAAGCAACCGGGACTAGGGAGTCCACAGATATGCAGTATTTT. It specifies CASSQATGTRESTDMQYF.

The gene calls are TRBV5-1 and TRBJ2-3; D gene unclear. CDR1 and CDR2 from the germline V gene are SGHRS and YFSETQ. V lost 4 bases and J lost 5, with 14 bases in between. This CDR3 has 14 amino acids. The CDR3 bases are TGCGCCAGCAGCGCTGACACGGTGGTAGATACGCAGTATTTT. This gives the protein CASSADTVVDTQYF.

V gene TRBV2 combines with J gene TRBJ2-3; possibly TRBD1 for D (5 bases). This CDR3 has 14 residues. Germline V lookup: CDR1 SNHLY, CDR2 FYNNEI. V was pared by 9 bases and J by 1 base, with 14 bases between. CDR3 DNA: TGTGCCAGTTCCAGGGTGCAGGGCACAGATACGCAGTATTTT. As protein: CASSRVQGTDTQYF.

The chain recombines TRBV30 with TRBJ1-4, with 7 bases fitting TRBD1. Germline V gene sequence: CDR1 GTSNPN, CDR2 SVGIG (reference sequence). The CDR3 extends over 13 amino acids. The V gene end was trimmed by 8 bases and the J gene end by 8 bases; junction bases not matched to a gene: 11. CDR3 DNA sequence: TGTGCCGGATACTCGACAGGGCACGAAAAACTGTTTTTT. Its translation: CAGYSTGHEKLFF. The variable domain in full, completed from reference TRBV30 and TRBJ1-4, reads SQTIHQWPATLVQPVGSPLSLECTVEGTSNPNLYWYRQAAGRGLQLLFYSVGIGQISSEVPQNLSASRPQDRQFILSSKKLLLSDSGFYLCAGYSTGHEKLFFGSGTQLSVL.

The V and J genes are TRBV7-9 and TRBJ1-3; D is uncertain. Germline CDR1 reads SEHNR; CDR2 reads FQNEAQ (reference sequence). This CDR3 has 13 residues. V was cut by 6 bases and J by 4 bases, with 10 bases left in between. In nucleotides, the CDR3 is TGTGCCAGCAGGCCCTGGGAGGGAAACACCATATATTTT. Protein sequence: CASRPWEGNTIYF.

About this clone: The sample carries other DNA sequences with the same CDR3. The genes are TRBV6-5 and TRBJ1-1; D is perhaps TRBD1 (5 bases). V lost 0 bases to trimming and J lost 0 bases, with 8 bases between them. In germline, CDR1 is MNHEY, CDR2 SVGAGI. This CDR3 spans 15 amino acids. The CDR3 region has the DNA TGTGCCAGCAGTTACTCCTACAGGCTGAACACTGAAGCTTTCTTT. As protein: CASSYSYRLNTEAFF.

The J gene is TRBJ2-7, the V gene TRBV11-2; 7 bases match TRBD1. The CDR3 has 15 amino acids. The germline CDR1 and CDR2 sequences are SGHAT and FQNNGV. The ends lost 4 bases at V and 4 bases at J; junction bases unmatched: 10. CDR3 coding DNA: TGTGCCAGCAGCTCGATCCGGGACAGCCATTACGAGCAGTACTTC. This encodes CASSSIRDSHYEQYF.